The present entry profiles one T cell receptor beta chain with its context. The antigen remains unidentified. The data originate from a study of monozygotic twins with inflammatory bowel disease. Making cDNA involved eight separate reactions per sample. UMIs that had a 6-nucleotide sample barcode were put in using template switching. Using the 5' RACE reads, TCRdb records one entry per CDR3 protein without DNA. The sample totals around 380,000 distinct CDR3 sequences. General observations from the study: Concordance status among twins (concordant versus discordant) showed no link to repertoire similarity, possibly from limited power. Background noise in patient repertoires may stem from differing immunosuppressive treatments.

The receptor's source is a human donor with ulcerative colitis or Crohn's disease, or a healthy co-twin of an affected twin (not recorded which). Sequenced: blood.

The CDR3 sequence: CASSLEVGPSTPQHF. This sequence joins TRBV12-3 or TRBV12-4 and TRBJ1-5. CDR3 length equals 15 residues.